This TCR beta chain originates from a study of T cells in Graves' hyperthyroidism and ophthalmopathy. Study observations and caveats: In blood, most of the thyroid clonotypes expanded above 0.001 were also present. A median around 6.8 months before onset, the model predicted ophthalmopathy.

Template material for amplifying TCR beta CDR3 regions consisted of RNA transcripts. The primer set for the first-round RT-PCR of the TCR CDR3 was HTBI. TCRdb ran MiXCR on the multiplex PCR reads and lists one entry per CDR3 protein. The sample holds about 350,000 distinct CDR3 sequences, about 17% seen once. This clonotype was observed at least ten times. Antigen: not known. This CDR3 spans 17 amino acids. V dropped 2 bases and J dropped 3; count of bases not matched to a gene: 10. Per the germline V gene, CDR1 is MNHEY and CDR2 is SVGAGI. Every diagnosis used clinical symptoms, serum thyroxine and TRAb, thyroid ultrasound and orbital computed tomography. Using roughly 9.4 ml of fresh peripheral blood, PBMCs were prepared.

The sequencing input was blood. The sequence derives from a woman aged 25 to 39 with Graves' hyperthyroidism that later progressed to Graves' ophthalmopathy. The chain carries TRBV6-5 and TRBJ1-5; 7 bases map to TRBD1. The CDR3 region has the DNA TGTGCCAGCAGTTACCTCCCCCCAGGGGGAGTCAATCAGCCCCAGCATTTT. Amino acids: CASSYLPPGGVNQPQHF.